This T cell receptor beta chain was captured by sequencing in a study of shared clonotypes between healthy human individuals. V shed 3 bases and J 1 base; nucleotides not matched to a gene: 2. The CDR3 extends over 15 amino acids. Germline lookup yields CDR1 KGHSH and CDR2 LQKENI. HIV-negative, healthy adults without recent acute infections or vaccinations were the donors. TCRdb's table, derived via immunoSEQ multiplex PCR, lists solely in-frame clones and lacks some. The sample lists 2,500,000 or so clones, roughly 90% seen once, with 0.3% to 0.45% in the top ten. The clonotype comes from a young man in good health. Some clones in this sample may be carry-over from other donors' samples. The specimen was naive CD4+ T cells from PBMCs. Documented subset: CD45RA+ positively selected. The V call is TRBV18, the J call TRBJ2-2, with 7 bases aligning to TRBD1. The CDR3 sequence: CASSPWTGNTGELFF. CDR3 sequence (DNA): TGTGCCAGCTCACCTTGGACAGGGAACACCGGGGAGCTGTTTTTT.